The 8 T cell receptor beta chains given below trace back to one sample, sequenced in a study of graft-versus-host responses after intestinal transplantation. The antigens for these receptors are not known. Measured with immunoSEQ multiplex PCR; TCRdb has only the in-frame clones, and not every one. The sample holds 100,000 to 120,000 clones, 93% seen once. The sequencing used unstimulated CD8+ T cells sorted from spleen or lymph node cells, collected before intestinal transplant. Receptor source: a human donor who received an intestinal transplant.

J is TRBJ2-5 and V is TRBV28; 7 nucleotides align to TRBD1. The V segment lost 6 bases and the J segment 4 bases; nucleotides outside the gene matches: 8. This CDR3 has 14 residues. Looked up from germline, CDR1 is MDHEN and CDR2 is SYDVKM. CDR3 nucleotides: TGTGCCAGCAGCGTGACAGGGTCGGGAGAGACCCAGTACTTC. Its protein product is CASSVTGSGETQYF. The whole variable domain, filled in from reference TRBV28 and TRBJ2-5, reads DVKVTQSSRYLVKRTGEKVFLECVQDMDHENMFWYRQDPGLGLRLIYFSYDVKMKEKGDIPEGYSVSREKKERFSLILESASTNQTSMYLCASSVTGSGETQYFGPGTRLLVL.

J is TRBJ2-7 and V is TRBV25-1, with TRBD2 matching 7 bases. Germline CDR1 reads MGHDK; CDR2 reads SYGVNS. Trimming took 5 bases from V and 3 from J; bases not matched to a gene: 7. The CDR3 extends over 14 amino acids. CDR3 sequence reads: CASSYAAGDYEQYF. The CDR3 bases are TGTGCCAGCAGTTACGCGGCGGGAGACTACGAGCAGTACTTC.

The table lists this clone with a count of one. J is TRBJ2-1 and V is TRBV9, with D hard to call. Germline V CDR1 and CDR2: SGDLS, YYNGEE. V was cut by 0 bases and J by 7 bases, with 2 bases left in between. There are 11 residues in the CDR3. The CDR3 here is CASSVANEQFF. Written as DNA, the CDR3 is TGTGCCAGCAGCGTAGCTAATGAGCAGTTCTTC.

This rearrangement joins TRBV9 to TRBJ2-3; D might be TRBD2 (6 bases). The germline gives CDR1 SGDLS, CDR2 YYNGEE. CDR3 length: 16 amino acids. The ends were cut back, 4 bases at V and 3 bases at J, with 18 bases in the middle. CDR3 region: CASSSPSDGTTDTQYF. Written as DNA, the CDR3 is TGTGCCAGCAGCTCCCCGTCGGACGGGACTACAGATACGCAGTATTTT.

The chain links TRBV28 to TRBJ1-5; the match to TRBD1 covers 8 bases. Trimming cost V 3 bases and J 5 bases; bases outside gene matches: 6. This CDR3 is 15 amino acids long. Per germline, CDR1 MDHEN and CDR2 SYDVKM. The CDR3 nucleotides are TGTGCCAGCAGTTTCATTTACAGGGGGGATCAGCCCCAGCATTTT. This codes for CASSFIYRGDQPQHF.

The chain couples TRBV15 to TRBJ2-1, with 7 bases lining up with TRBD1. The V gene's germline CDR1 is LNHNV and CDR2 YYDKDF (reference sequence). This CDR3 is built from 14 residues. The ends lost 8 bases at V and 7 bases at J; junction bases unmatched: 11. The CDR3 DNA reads TGTGCCACCTTTGGCCCGGGACAGAGAAATGAGCAGTTCTTC. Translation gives CATFGPGQRNEQFF.

The CDR3 sequence is CASSFPIDRDTEAFF. The CDR3 region has the DNA TGTGCCAGCAGCTTCCCTATCGACAGGGACACTGAAGCTTTCTTT. The V gene is TRBV5-6, the J gene TRBJ1-1; 7 positions agree with TRBD1. In germline, CDR1 is SGHDT, CDR2 YYEEEE. The CDR3 totals 15 residues. Trimming at V came to 2 bases and at J to 3 bases, leaving 7 bases not matched to a gene.

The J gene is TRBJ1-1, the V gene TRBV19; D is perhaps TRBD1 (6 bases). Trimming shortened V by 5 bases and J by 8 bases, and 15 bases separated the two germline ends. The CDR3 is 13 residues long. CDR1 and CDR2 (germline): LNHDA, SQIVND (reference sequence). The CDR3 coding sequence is TGTGCCAGTAGTTCTGCCCGGGGGCGCGAAGCTTTCTTT. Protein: CASSSARGREAFF.